This TCR beta chain is drawn from a study of spatial heterogeneity in lung cancer. The overall study: Across the raw uncorrected reads, a unique TCR and UMI combination was observed, on average, more than ten times. Study-level points and caveats: Relative to follow-up, resection was when ubiquitous expanded tumor TCRs appeared more in blood.

Trimming took 1 base from V and 5 from J, leaving 8 bases between them. Germline loops: CDR1 SEHNR, CDR2 FQNEAQ (reference sequence). The CDR3 spans 13 residues. A unique molecular identifier was carried by every single TCR cDNA molecule. TCRdb independently ran MiXCR on the 5' RACE reads; one entry per CDR3 protein. The sample carries just under 40,000 distinct CDR3 sequences, roughly 5.8% recorded once. Time point in this sample: sample taken at primary tumor resection. Whole RNA obtained from tumor, nontumor lung or frozen PBMC underwent sequencing without sorting. This clonotype has ten or more counts. What it recognizes is unknown.

The clonotype originates from a male donor with early-stage non-small cell lung cancer. The genes are TRBV7-9 and TRBJ1-1, with D tentatively TRBD1 (5 bases). The specimen comprised PBMCs, sampled at surgery. This CDR3 reads CASSLDQGTEAFF. The CDR3 region has the DNA TGTGCCAGCAGCTTAGACCAGGGAACTGAAGCTTTCTTT.